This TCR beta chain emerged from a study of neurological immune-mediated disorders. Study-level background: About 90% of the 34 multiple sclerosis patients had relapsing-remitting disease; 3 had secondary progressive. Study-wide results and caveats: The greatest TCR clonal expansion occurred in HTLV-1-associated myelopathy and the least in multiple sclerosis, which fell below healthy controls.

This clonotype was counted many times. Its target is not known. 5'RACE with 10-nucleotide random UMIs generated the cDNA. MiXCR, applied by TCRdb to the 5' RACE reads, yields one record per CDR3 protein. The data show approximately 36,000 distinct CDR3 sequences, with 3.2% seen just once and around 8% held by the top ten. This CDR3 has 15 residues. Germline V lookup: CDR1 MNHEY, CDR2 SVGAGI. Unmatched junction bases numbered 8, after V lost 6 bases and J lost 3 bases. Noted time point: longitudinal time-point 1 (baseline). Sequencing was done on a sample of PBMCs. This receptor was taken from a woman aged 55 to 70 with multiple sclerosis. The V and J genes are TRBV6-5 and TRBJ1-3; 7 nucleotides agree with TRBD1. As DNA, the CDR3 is TGTGCCAGCAGCACGACAGGGATCGGTGGAAACACCATATATTTT. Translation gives CASSTTGIGGNTIYF.